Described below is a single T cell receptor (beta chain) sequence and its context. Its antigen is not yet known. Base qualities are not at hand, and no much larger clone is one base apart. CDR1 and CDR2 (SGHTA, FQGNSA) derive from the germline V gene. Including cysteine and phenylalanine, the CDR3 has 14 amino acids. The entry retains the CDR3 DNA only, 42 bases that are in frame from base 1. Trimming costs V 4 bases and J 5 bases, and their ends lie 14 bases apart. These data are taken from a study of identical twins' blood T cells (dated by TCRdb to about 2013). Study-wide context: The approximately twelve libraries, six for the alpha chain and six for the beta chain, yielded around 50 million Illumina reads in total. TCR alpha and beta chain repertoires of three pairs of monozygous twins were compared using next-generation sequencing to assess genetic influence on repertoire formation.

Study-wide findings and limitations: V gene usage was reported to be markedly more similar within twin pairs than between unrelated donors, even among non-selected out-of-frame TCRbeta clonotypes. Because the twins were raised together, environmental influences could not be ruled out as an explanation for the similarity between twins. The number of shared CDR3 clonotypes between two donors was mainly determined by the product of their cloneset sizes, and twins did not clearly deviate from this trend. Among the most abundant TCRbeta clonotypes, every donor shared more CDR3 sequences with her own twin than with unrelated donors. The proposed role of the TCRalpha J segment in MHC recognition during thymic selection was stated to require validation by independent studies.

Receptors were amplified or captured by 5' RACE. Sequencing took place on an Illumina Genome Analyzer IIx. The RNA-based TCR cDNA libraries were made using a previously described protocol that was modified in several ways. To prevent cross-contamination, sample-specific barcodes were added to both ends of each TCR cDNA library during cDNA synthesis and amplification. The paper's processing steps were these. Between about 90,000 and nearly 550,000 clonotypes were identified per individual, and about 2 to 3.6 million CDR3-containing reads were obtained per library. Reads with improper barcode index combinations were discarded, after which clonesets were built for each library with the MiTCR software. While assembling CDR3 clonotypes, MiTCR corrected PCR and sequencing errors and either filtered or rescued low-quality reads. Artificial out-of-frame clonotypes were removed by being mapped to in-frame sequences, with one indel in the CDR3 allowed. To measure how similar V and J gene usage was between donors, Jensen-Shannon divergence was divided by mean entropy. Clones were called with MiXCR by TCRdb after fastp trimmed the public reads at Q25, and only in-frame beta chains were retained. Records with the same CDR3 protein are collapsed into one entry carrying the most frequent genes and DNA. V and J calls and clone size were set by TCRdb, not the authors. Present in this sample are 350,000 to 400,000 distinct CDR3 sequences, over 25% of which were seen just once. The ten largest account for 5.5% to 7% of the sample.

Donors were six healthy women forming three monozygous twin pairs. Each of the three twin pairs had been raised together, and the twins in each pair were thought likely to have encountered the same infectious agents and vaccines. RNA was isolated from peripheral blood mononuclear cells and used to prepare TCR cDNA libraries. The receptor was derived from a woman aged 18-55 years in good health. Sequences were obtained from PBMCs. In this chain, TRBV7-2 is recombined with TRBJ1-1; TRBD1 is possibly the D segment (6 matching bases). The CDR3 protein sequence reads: CASSYTGYGTEAFF. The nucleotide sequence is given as TGTGCCAGCAGCTATACAGGGTATGGGACTGAAGCTTTCTTT. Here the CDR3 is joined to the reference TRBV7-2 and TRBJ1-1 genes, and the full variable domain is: GAGVSQSPSNKVTEKGKDVELRCDPISGHTALYWYRQSLGQGLEFLIYFQGNSAPDKSGLPSDRFSAERTGGSVSTLTIQRTQQEDSAVYLCASSYTGYGTEAFFGQGTRLTVV.